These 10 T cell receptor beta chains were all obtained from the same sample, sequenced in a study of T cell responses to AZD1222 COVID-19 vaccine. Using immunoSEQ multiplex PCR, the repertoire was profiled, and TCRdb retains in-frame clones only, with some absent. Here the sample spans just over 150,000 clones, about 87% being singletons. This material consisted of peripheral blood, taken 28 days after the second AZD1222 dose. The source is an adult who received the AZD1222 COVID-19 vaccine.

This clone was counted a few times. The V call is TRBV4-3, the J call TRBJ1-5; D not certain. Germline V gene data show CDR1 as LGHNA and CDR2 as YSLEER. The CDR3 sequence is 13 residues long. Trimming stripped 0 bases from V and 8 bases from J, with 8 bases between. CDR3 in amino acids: CASSQESGKPQHF. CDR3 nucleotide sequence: TGCGCCAGCAGCCAAGAGTCCGGGAAGCCCCAGCATTTT.

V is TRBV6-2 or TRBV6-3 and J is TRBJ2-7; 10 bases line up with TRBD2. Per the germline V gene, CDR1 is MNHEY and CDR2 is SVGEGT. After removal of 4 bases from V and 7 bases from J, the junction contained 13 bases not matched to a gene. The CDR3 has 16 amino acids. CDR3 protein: CASSSHSSGRTREQYF. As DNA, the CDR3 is TGTGCCAGCAGTTCCCATTCTAGCGGGAGAACGCGGGAGCAGTACTTC.

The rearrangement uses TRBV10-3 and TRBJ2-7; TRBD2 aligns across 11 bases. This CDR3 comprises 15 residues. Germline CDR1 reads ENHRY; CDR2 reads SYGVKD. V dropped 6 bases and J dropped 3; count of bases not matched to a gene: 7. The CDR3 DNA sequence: TGTGCCATCAGACAGACTAGCGGGGCCCGCTACGAGCAGTACTTC. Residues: CAIRQTSGARYEQYF.

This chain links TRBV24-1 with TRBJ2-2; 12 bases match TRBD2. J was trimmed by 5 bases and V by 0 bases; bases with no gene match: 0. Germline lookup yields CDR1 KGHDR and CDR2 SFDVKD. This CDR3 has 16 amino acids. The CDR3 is CATSDLGTSGTGELFF. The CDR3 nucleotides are TGTGCCACCAGTGATTTGGGGACTAGCGGGACCGGGGAGCTGTTTTTT.

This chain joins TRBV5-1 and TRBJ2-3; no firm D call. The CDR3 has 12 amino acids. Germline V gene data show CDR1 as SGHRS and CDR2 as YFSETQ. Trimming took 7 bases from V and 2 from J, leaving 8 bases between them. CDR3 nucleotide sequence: TGCGCCAGCCGTAGGGACACAGATACGCAGTATTTT. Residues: CASRRDTDTQYF.

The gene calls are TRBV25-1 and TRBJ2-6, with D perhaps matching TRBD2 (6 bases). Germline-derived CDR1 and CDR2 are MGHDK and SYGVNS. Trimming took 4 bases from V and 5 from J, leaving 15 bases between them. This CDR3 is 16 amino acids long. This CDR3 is CASSGNGTLRANVLTF. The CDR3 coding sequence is TGTGCCAGCAGTGGAAATGGGACTTTGAGGGCCAACGTCCTGACTTTC.

For the CDR3, the DNA is TGTGCCAGCAGCTTTGTCTCCTACGAGCAGTACTTC. Protein sequence: CASSFVSYEQYF. This chain links TRBV7-9 with TRBJ2-7; D gene unclear. This CDR3 region has 12 residues. V gave up 3 bases and J gave up 0 bases, with 3 bases separating them. Germline V gene data show CDR1 as SEHNR and CDR2 as FQNEAQ (reference sequence).

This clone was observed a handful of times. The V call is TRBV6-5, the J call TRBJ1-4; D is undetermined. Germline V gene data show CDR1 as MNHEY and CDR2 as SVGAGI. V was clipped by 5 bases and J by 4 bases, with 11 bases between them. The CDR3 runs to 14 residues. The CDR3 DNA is TGTGCCAGCAGTACCAGGTCCTTTAATGAAAAACTGTTTTTT. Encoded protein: CASSTRSFNEKLFF.

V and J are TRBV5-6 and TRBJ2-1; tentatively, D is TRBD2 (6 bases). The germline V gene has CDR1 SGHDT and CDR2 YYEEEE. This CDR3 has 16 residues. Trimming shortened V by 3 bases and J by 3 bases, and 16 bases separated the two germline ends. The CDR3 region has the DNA TGTGCCAGCAGCTCGGTACCCGGGGGTTTCTACAATGAGCAGTTCTTC. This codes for CASSSVPGGFYNEQFF.

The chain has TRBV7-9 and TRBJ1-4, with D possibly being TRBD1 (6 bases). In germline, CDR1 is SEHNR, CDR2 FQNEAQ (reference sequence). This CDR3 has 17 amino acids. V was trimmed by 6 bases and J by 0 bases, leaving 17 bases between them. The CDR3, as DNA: TGTGCCAGCAGTCCCTACACAGGGACCCCAACTAATGAAAAACTGTTTTTT. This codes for CASSPYTGTPTNEKLFF.